A single sample gave rise to the 7 T cell receptor beta chains below, sequenced in a study of tumor and adjacent non-tumor tissue in lung cancer. The template was RNA from unsorted bulk tissue. A modified ARM-PCR protocol with three rounds of nested PCR amplified TCRbeta. TCRdb reprocessed the multiplex PCR reads with MiXCR, giving one entry per CDR3 protein. The sample carries approximately 140,000 distinct CDR3 sequences, roughly 70% recorded once. Sequenced input: lung tumor tissue. These receptors came from a man in his 60s with small cell lung cancer.

As regards this clonotype: A much larger clone lies a single base off, so this may be a read error. No conserved phenylalanine or tryptophan ends this CDR3, so it is likely a read error. The rearrangement uses TRBV29-1 and TRBJ1-1, with 8 bases identical to TRBD1. The CDR3 contains 15 residues. The germline V gene has CDR1 SQVTM and CDR2 ANQGSEA. V was clipped by 6 bases and J by 0 bases; unmatched bases: 9. The chain's CDR3 is CSVAETGAMNTEAFV. The CDR3 DNA sequence: TGCAGCGTCGCGGAGACAGGGGCTATGAACACTGAAGCTTTCGTT.

This clonotype occurred many times. The rearrangement joins TRBV30 to TRBJ1-2; no reliable D call. Germline V gene data show CDR1 as GTSNPN and CDR2 as SVGIG (reference sequence). The CDR3 spans 15 residues. The V end lost 1 base, the J end lost 2 bases, and 14 bases lay between the germline ends. Written as DNA, the CDR3 is TGTGCCTGGAGTGCGAGATACTGGAGAAACTATGGCTACACCTTC. It yields the protein CAWSARYWRNYGYTF.

This clonotype was picked up one time. A much larger clone sits a single nucleotide away, making a read error possible. The genes are TRBV20-1 and TRBJ2-7; no clear D. With 4 bases removed from V and 2 bases from J, the gap between germline ends came to 9 bases. CDR1 and CDR2 (germline): DFQATT, SNEGSKA (reference sequence). The CDR3 loop spans 12 amino acids. The CDR3, as DNA: TGCAGTGCTACCCCCCACACCTACGAGCAGTACTTC. Its protein is CSATPHTYEQYF.

To note about this clonotype: It may be a read error: a sequence one base away is much more abundant. The rearrangement joins TRBV10-3 to TRBJ2-2, with 10 positions matching TRBD2. The CDR3 sequence is 14 residues long. Germline V gene sequence: CDR1 ENHRY, CDR2 SYGVKD. V gave up 6 bases and J gave up 6 bases; unmatched junction bases: 4. The CDR3, as DNA: TGTGCCATCAGCGCCAGCGGGAGGGCCGGGGAGCTGTTTTTT. This translates into CAISASGRAGELFF.

V is TRBV20-1 and J is TRBJ2-1; D assignment may be TRBD1 or TRBD2 (5 bases each). Germline V gene data show CDR1 as DFQATT and CDR2 as SNEGSKA (reference sequence). The CDR3 runs 12 residues. Trimming stripped 3 bases from V and 10 bases from J, with 13 bases between. The CDR3 region is CSARGDGGEQFF. Written as DNA, the CDR3 is TGCAGTGCTAGGGGGGACGGCGGCGAGCAGTTCTTC.

In this sample, this clonotype turned up a few times. A single base separates this from a much larger clone, so it may be a read error. J is TRBJ2-2 and V is TRBV11-2, with D perhaps assigned TRBD1 or TRBD2 (5 bases each). Trimming pared 3 bases from V and 5 bases from J, leaving 16 bases between. This CDR3 has 16 amino acids. The V gene's germline CDR1 is SGHAT and CDR2 FQNNGV. CDR3 sequence (DNA): TGTGCCAGCAGCTTGTGCTTTGGGGGAGTTACCGGGGAGCTGTTTTTT. This translates into CASSLCFGGVTGELFF.

This clonotype has only a few counts. The chain links TRBV6-6 to TRBJ2-2; 9 positions match TRBD1. Germline V gene sequence: CDR1 MNHNY, CDR2 SVGAGI (reference sequence). This CDR3 has 16 amino acids. V dropped 6 bases and J dropped 4; count of bases not matched to a gene: 9. The CDR3 loop is CASRSRDRVVTGELFF. CDR3 DNA sequence: TGTGCCAGCAGAAGCCGGGACAGGGTTGTCACCGGGGAGCTGTTTTTT.